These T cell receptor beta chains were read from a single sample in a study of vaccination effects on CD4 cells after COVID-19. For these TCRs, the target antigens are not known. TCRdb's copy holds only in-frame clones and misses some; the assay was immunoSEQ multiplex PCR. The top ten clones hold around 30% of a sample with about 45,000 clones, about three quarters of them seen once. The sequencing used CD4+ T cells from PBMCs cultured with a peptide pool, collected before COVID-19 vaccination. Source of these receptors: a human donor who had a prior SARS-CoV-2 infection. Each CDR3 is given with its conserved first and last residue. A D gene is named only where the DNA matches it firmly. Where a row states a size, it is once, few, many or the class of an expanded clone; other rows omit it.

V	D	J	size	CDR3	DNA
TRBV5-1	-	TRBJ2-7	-	CASSTGRGGVGEQYF	TGCGCCAGCAGCACCGGCAGGGGTGGAGTTGGCGAGCAGTACTTC
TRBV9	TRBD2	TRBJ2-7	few	CASSSPGGEQYF	TGTGCCAGCAGCTCCCCGGGGGGCGAGCAGTACTTC
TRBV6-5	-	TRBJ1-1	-	CASSYQAGEYTEAFF	TGTGCCAGCAGTTACCAGGCAGGGGAGTACACTGAAGCTTTCTTT
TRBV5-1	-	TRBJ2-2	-	CASSLGLGAGELFF	TGCGCCAGCAGCTTGGGTTTGGGGGCCGGGGAGCTGTTTTTT
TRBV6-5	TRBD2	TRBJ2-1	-	CASRLGGASYNEQFF	TGTGCCAGCAGGCTCGGGGGGGCTTCCTACAATGAGCAGTTCTTC
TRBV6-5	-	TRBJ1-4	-	CASSYSSTGKLFF	TGTGCCAGCAGTTACTCCTCCACCGGGAAACTGTTTTTT
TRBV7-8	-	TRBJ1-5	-	CASSLQSNQPQHF	TGTGCCAGCAGCTTACAGTCTAATCAGCCCCAGCATTTT
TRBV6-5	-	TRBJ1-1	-	CASNPLGGKNTEAFF	TGTGCCAGCAACCCCCTCGGGGGCAAGAACACTGAAGCTTTCTTT
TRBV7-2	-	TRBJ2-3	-	CASSWGGTDTQYF	TGTGCCAGCAGCTGGGGTGGCACAGATACGCAGTATTTT
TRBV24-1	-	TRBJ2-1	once	CATSDPASGGEQFF	TGTGCCACCAGTGATCCCGCATCGGGTGGTGAGCAGTTCTTC
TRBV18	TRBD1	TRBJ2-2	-	CASSPLGQANTGELFF	TGTGCCAGCTCACCCTTGGGACAGGCAAACACCGGGGAGCTGTTTTTT
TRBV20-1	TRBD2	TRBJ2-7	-	CSASSSGVPYEQYF	TGCAGTGCTAGTTCAAGCGGGGTGCCCTACGAGCAGTACTTC
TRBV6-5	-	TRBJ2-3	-	CASSYSGRGTDTQYF	TGTGCCAGCAGTTACTCCGGCAGAGGAACAGATACGCAGTATTTT
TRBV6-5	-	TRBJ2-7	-	CAKIRDLSTYEQYF	TGTGCCAAGATCAGGGATCTTTCAACCTACGAGCAGTACTTC
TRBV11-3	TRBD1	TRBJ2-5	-	CASSFHGAGGRTQYF	TGTGCCAGCAGCTTCCACGGCGCAGGGGGAAGGACCCAGTACTTC
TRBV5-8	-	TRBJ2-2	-	CASSPRSQPGWTGELFF	TGTGCCAGCAGCCCCCGGTCTCAGCCCGGATGGACCGGGGAGCTGTTTTTT
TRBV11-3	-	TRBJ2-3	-	CASSLGNTQYF	TGTGCCAGCAGCTTAGGAAATACGCAGTATTTT
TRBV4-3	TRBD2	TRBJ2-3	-	CASSQGRTSGADTQYF	TGCGCCAGCAGCCAAGGGAGGACTAGCGGGGCAGATACGCAGTATTTT
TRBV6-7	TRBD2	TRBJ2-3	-	CASRRLAESTDTQYF	TGTGCCAGCAGGCGTCTAGCGGAGAGCACAGATACGCAGTATTTT
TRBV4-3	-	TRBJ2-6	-	CASSQESGSGANVLTF	TGCGCCAGCAGCCAAGAGTCCGGCTCTGGGGCCAACGTCCTGACTTTC
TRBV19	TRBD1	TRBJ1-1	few	CASSIYATGGNTEAFF	TGTGCCAGTAGTATCTACGCGACAGGGGGGAACACTGAAGCTTTCTTT
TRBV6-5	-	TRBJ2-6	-	CASSSLSGANVLTF	TGTGCCAGCAGCAGCCTCTCTGGGGCCAACGTCCTGACTTTC
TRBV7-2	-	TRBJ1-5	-	CASSLSGNQPQHF	TGTGCCAGCAGCTTATCAGGGAATCAGCCCCAGCATTTT
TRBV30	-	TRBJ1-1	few	CAWSVPRTRRGAFF	TGTGCCTGGAGTGTACCCAGGACCCGACGCGGAGCTTTCTTT